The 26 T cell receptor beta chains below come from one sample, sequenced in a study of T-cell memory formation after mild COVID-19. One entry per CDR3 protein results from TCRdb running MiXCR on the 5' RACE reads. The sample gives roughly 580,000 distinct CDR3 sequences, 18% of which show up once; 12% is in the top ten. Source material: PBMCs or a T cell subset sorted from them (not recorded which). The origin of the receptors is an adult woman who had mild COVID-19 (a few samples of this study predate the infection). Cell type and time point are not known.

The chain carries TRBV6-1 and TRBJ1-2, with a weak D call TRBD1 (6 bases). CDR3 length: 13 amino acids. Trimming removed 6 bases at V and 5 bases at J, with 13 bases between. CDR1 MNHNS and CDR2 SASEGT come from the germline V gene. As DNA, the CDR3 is TGTGCCAGCAGGGACGACAGGATATATGGCTACACCTTC. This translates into CASRDDRIYGYTF.

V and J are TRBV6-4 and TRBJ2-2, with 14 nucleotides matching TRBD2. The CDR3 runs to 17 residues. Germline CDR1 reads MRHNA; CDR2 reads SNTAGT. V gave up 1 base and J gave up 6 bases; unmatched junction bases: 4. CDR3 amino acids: CASSDFGTSGSPGELFF. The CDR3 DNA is TGTGCCAGCAGTGACTTTGGGACTAGCGGGAGTCCCGGGGAGCTGTTTTTT.

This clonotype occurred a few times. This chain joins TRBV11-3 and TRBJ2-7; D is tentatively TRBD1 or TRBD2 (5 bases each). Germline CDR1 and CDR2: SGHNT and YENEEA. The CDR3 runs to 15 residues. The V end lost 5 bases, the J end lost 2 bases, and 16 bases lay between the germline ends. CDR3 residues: CASSPTGDRTYEQYF. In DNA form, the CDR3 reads TGTGCCAGCAGCCCTACCGGGGACCGTACCTACGAGCAGTACTTC.

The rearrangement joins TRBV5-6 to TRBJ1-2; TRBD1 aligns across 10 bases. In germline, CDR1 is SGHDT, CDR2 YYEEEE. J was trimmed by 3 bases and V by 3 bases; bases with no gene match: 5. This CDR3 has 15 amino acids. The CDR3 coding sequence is TGTGCCAGCAGCTGGGGACAGGGGCTCGACTATGGCTACACCTTC. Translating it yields CASSWGQGLDYGYTF.

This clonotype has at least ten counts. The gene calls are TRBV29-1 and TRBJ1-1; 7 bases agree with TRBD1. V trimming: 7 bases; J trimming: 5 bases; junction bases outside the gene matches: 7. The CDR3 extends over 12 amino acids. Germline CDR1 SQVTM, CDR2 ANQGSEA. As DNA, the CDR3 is TGCAGCGCAGTGACAGGGAGGACTGAAGCTTTCTTT. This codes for CSAVTGRTEAFF.

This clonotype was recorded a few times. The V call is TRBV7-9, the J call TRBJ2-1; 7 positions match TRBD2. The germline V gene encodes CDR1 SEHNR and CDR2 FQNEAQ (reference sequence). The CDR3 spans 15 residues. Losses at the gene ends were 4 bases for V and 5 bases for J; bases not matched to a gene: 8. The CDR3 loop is CASSSSGTGDNEQFF. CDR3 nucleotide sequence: TGTGCCAGCAGCTCCAGCGGGACGGGGGACAATGAGCAGTTCTTC.

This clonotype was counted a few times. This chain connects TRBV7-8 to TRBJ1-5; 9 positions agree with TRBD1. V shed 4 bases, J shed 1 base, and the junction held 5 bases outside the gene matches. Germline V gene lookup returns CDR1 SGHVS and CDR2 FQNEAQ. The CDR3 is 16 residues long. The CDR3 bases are TGTGCCAGCAGCTCGGACAGGGGATTCAGCAATCAGCCCCAGCATTTT. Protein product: CASSSDRGFSNQPQHF.

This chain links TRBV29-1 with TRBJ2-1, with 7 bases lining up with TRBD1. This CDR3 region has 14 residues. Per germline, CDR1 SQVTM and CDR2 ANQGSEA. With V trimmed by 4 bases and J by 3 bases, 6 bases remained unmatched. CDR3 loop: CSVGLRGFYNEQFF. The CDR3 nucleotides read TGCAGCGTTGGGCTCAGGGGGTTCTACAATGAGCAGTTCTTC.

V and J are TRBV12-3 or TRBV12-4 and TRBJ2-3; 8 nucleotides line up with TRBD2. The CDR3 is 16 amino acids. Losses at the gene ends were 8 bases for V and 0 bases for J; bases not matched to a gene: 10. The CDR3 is CASPGGSSGSTDTQYF. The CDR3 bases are TGTGCCAGCCCGGGGGGGAGTAGCGGGAGCACAGATACGCAGTATTTT.

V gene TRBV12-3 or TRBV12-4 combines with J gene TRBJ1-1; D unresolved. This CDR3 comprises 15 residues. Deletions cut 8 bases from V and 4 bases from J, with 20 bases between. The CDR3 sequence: CASVGKLLRTTEAFF. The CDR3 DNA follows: TGTGCCAGCGTGGGGAAGTTGCTCCGAACCACTGAAGCTTTCTTT.

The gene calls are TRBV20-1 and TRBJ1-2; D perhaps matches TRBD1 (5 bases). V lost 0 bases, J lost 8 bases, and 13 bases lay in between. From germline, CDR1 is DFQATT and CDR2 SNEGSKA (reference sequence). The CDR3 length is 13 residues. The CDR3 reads CSARDPAGKGYTF. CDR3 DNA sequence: TGCAGTGCTAGAGATCCGGCAGGGAAAGGCTACACCTTC.

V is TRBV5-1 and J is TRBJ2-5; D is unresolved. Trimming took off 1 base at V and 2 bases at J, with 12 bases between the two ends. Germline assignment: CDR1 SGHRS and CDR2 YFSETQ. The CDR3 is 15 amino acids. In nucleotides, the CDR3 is TGCGCCAGCAGCTTGAGTGGGTCAGGACAAGAGACCCAGTACTTC. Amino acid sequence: CASSLSGSGQETQYF.

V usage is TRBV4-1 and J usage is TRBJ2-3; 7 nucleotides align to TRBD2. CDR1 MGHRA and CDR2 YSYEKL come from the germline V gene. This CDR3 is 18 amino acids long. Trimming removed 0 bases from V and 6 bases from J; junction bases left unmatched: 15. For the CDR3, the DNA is TGCGCCAGCAGCCAAGATCGGGTGCTCATCCTGCGGGAGGATACGCAGTATTTT. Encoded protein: CASSQDRVLILREDTQYF.

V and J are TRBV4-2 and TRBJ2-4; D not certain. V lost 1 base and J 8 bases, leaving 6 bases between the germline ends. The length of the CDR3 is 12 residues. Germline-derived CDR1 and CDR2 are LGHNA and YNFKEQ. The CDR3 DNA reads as TGTGCCAGCAGCCAAGGTGGAGACATTCAGTACTTC. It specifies CASSQGGDIQYF.

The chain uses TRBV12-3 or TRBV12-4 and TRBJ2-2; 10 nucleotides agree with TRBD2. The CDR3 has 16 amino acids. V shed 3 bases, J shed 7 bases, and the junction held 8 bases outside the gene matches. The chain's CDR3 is CASSFDWTSGNGELFF. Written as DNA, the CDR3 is TGTGCCAGCAGTTTTGACTGGACTAGCGGAAACGGGGAGCTGTTTTTT.

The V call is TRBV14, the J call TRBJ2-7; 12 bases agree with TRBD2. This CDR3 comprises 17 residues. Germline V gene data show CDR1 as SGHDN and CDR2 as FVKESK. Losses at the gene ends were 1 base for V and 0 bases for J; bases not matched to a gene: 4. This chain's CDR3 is CASSQGTSGASSYEQYF. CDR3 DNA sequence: TGTGCCAGCAGCCAAGGGACTAGCGGGGCGAGCTCCTACGAGCAGTACTTC.

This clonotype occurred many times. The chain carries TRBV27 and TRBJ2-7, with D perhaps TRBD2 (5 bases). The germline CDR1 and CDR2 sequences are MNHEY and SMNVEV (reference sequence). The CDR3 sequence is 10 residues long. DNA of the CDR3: TGTGCTCATACACGGGGCGAGCAGTACTTC. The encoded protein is CAHTRGEQYF.

The chain's CDR3 is CASSLRTGNYGYTF. In nucleotides, the CDR3 is TGTGCCAGCAGTTTACGGACAGGGAACTATGGCTACACCTTC. The chain links TRBV12-3 or TRBV12-4 to TRBJ1-2; 8 bases are a match to TRBD1. The V gene end was trimmed by 2 bases and the J gene end by 2 bases; junction bases not matched to a gene: 1. This CDR3 contains 14 residues.

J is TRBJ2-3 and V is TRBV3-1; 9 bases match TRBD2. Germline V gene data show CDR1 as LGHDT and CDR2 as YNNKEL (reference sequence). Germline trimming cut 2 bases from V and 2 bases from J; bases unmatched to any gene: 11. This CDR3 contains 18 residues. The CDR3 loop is CASSQPIISGGATDTQYF. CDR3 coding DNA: TGTGCCAGCAGCCAACCAATCATTAGCGGGGGAGCCACAGATACGCAGTATTTT.

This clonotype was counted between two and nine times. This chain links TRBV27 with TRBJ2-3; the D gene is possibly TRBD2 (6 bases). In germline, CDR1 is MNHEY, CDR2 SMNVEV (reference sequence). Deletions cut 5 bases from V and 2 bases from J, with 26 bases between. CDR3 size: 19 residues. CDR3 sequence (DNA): TGTGCCAGCAGTACCATACCGTATGGCGGGAAGGAGGACACAGATACGCAGTATTTT. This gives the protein CASSTIPYGGKEDTDTQYF.

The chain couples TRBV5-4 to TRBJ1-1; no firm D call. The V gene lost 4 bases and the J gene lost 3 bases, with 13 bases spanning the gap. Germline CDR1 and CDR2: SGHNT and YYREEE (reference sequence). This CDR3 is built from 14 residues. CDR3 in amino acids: CASSSSRTYTEAFF. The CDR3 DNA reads TGTGCCAGCAGCAGCTCGCGAACCTACACTGAAGCTTTCTTT.

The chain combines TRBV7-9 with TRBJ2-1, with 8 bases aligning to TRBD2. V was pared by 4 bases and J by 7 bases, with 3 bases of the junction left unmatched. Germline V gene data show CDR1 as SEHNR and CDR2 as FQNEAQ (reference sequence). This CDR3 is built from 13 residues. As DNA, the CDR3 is TGTGCCAGCAGCTCCGGGACTAGTAATGAGCAGTTCTTC. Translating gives CASSSGTSNEQFF. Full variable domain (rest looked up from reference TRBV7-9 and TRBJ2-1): DTGVSQNPRHKITKRGQNVTFRCDPISEHNRLYWYRQTLGQGPEFLTYFQNEAQLEKSRLLSDRFSAERPKGSFSTLEIQRTEQGDSAMYLCASSSGTSNEQFFGPGTRLTVL.

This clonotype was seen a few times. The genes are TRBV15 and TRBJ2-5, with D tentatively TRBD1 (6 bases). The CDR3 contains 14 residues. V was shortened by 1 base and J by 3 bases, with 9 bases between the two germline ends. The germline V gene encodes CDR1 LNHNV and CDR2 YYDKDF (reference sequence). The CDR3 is CATSRVGQKETQYF. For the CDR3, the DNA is TGTGCCACCAGCAGAGTAGGACAGAAAGAGACCCAGTACTTC.

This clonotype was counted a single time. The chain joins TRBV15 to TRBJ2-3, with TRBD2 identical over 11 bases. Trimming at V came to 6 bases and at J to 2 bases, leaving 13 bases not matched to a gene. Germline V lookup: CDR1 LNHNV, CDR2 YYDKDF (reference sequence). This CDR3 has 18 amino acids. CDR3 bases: TGTGCCACCAGTCCCTCCCTGGGACTAGCGGAAAACACAGATACGCAGTATTTT. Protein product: CATSPSLGLAENTDTQYF.

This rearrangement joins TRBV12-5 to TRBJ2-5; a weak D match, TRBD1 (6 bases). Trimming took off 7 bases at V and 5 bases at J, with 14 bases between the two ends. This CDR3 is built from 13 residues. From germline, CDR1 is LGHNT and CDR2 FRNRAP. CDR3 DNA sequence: TGTGCTAGTGCCTCCTCAGGGGAGGAGACCCAGTACTTC. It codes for CASASSGEETQYF.

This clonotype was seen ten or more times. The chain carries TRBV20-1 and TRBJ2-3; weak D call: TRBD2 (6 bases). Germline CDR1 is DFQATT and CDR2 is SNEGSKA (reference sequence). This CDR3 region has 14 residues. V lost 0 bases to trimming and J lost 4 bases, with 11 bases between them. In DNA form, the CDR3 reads TGCAGTGCTAGAGATAGGTTAGCGGCAGATACGCAGTATTTT. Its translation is CSARDRLAADTQYF.